This entry lists 24 T cell receptor beta chains sequenced from one sample in a study of T cells in Graves' hyperthyroidism and ophthalmopathy. Amplification of TCR beta CDR3 regions was performed using RNA transcripts as template. A set of HTBI primers served as the primers for a first-round RT-PCR of the TCR CDR3. In TCRdb, the multiplex PCR reads were re-called with MiXCR into one record per CDR3 protein. The data hold approximately 620,000 distinct CDR3 sequences, with over 11% observed a single time. What was sequenced was blood. All receptors come from a woman in her thirties with Graves' hyperthyroidism that later progressed to Graves' ophthalmopathy.

This clonotype was observed a few times. At one of its ends the junction is not consistent with the germline gene, which may arise from a read error. This chain links TRBV6-2 or TRBV6-3 with TRBJ2-2; D unresolved. The CDR3 has 16 residues. From germline, CDR1 is MNHEY and CDR2 SVGEGT. As DNA, the CDR3 is TGTGTCAGCAGTTACTCGAGATATGTGACGACCGGGGAGCTGTTTTTT. Protein sequence: CVSSYSRYVTTGELFF.

Many counts were recorded for this clonotype. V and J are TRBV2 and TRBJ1-6; D not resolved. Deletions cut 6 bases from V and 5 bases from J, with 11 bases between. Per the germline V gene, CDR1 is SNHLY and CDR2 is FYNNEI. The CDR3 spans 14 residues. The CDR3 DNA sequence: TGTGCCAGCAGACGGGATCGAGATAATTCACCCCTCCACTTT. This gives the protein CASRRDRDNSPLHF.

In its sample, this clonotype was seen many times. The DNA of the CDR3 is TGTGCCAGCAGTTTAAGACGGCTTAACACTGAAGCTTTCTTT. Protein product: CASSLRRLNTEAFF. This chain uses TRBV27 with TRBJ1-1; D is uncertain. The CDR3 spans 14 residues. V was trimmed by 2 bases and J by 2 bases, leaving 9 bases between them. Per germline, CDR1 MNHEY and CDR2 SMNVEV (reference sequence).

This clonotype has at least ten counts. The CDR3 reads CASSQTGNEQYF. The CDR3, as DNA: TGTGCCAGCTCACAAACAGGGAACGAGCAGTACTTC. The chain recombines TRBV18 with TRBJ2-7; D might be TRBD1 (6 bases). The V gene's germline CDR1 is KGHSH and CDR2 LQKENI. V lost 4 bases, J lost 5 bases, and 9 bases lay in between. This CDR3 is 12 amino acids long.

At least ten counts were recorded for this clonotype. In DNA, the CDR3 is TGTGCCAGCACTTCGACTAGCGGGAGGGTCCACGAGCAGTACTTC. It codes for CASTSTSGRVHEQYF. The chain has TRBV27 and TRBJ2-7; 14 bases map to TRBD2. With 7 bases clipped from V and 5 bases from J, the junction kept 7 bases outside the gene matches. This CDR3 has 15 residues. Germline CDR1 and CDR2: MNHEY and SMNVEV (reference sequence).

This chain links TRBV6-1 with TRBJ1-2; D gene ambiguous. The CDR3 is 14 amino acids. V lost 9 bases, J lost 6 bases, and 20 bases lay in between. From germline, CDR1 is MNHNS and CDR2 SASEGT. In DNA, the CDR3 is TGTGCCAGTCACCGGGTCCCCCAGGCCAATGGCTACACCTTC. Encoded protein: CASHRVPQANGYTF.

This clonotype was seen repeatedly, ten times or more. J is TRBJ1-5 and V is TRBV27, with a tentative D call TRBD1 (5 bases). CDR1 is MNHEY and CDR2 is SMNVEV in the germline V gene (reference sequence). V lost 5 bases, J lost 4 bases, and 9 bases lay in between. The CDR3 contains 13 residues. In DNA, the CDR3 is TGTGCCAGCAGTGTGACAGTTAATCAGCCCCAGCATTTT. Protein product: CASSVTVNQPQHF.

The CDR3 DNA reads TGTGCCTGGAGTGTACTACCCTCTGGGGCCAACGTCCTGACTTTC. This gives the protein CAWSVLPSGANVLTF. This rearrangement joins TRBV30 to TRBJ2-6; no reliable D call. Germline-derived CDR1 and CDR2 are GTSNPN and SVGIG (reference sequence). Trimming pared 0 bases from V and 0 bases from J, leaving 6 bases between. The CDR3 loop spans 15 amino acids.

This clonotype was seen more than once but under ten times. One end of the junction varies from germline; a read error may be responsible. V usage is TRBV7-7 and J usage is TRBJ2-2; 9 nucleotides line up with TRBD2. This CDR3 comprises 15 residues. Germline CDR1 is SSHAT and CDR2 is FNYEAQ (reference sequence). CDR3 nucleotides: TGTGCTAGCAGGGCAGCGGGAGGACCCACCGGGGAGCTGTTTTTT. It specifies CASRAAGGPTGELFF. Based on the CDR3 plus reference TRBV7-7 and TRBJ2-2, the full variable domain is GAGVSQSPRYKVTKRGQDVTLRCDPISSHATLYWYQQALGQGPEFLTYFNYEAQPDKSGLPSDRFSAERPEGSISTLTIQRTEQRDSAMYRCASRAAGGPTGELFFGEGSRLTVL.

This clonotype has ten or more counts. Here the CDR3 reads CASTGTSSGANVLTF. CDR3 in DNA: TGTGCCAGCACCGGGACTTCCTCTGGGGCCAACGTCCTGACTTTC. V usage is TRBV2 and J usage is TRBJ2-6, with D perhaps TRBD2 (6 bases). Trimming removed 7 bases at V and 0 bases at J, with 10 bases between. The germline V gene encodes CDR1 SNHLY and CDR2 FYNNEI. This CDR3 contains 15 residues. The variable domain in full, completed from reference TRBV2 and TRBJ2-6, reads EPEVTQTPSHQVTQMGQEVILRCVPISNHLYFYWYRQILGQKVEFLVSFYNNEISEKSEIFDDQFSVERPDGSNFTLKIRSTKLEDSAMYFCASTGTSSGANVLTFGAGSRLTVL.

This clonotype has a count of ten or more. V and J are TRBV11-3 and TRBJ1-1, with D maybe TRBD1 (5 bases). There are 16 residues in the CDR3. The germline V and J ends were trimmed by 5 bases and 6 bases, with 22 bases remaining between them. Germline V CDR1 and CDR2: SGHNT, YENEEA. The CDR3 DNA reads as TGTGCCAGCAGCCTAACCCAGGGTTCGGGCAAGCCTGAAGCTTTCTTT. Amino acids: CASSLTQGSGKPEAFF.

This clonotype showed up many times. V and J are TRBV19 and TRBJ1-5; a weak D match, TRBD1 (6 bases). CDR1 is LNHDA, CDR2 SQIVND, per germline (reference sequence). The length of the CDR3 is 16 residues. V was shortened by 4 bases and J by 6 bases, with 19 bases between the two germline ends. CDR3 nucleotides: TGTGCCAGTAGTACCCCCCGTGCAGGGGAGGGTCAGCCCCAGCATTTT. It encodes CASSTPRAGEGQPQHF.

Comments on this clonotype: A much larger clone lies a single base off, so this may be a read error. This CDR3 fails to terminate in the conserved phenylalanine or tryptophan, so it likely reflects a read error. This chain uses TRBV6-2 or TRBV6-3 with TRBJ1-5; no clear D. Deletions cut 2 bases from V and 2 bases from J, with 10 bases between. This CDR3 has 15 amino acids. The germline gives CDR1 MNHEY, CDR2 SVGEGT. The DNA of the CDR3 is TGTGCCAGCAGTTACGGTCCCGTTGGCAATCAGCCCCAGCATCTT. Residues: CASSYGPVGNQPQHL.

This chain links TRBV18 with TRBJ1-5; D is unresolved. V lost 5 bases, J lost 6 bases, and 8 bases lay in between. The length of the CDR3 is 12 residues. Germline CDR1 is KGHSH and CDR2 is LQKENI. DNA of the CDR3: TGTGCCAGCTCAGCAGAGTTTCAGCCCCAGCATTTT. This gives the protein CASSAEFQPQHF.

This clonotype was counted many times. V gene TRBV27 combines with J gene TRBJ2-1; weak D call: TRBD2 (5 bases). The CDR3 length is 15 residues. CDR1 is MNHEY and CDR2 is SMNVEV in the germline V gene (reference sequence). V lost 0 bases and J 8 bases, leaving 14 bases between the germline ends. Here the CDR3 reads CASSLSSAPGHEQFF. As DNA, the CDR3 is TGTGCCAGCAGTTTATCTAGCGCCCCCGGCCATGAGCAGTTCTTC.

Worth noting for this clonotype: A single base separates this from a much larger clone, so it may be a read error. The chain's CDR3 is CASSLAGQGTLNIEAFF. The CDR3 bases are TGTGCCAGCAGCTTAGCAGGGCAGGGTACTCTGAACATTGAAGCTTTCTTT. The rearrangement uses TRBV7-8 and TRBJ1-1; maybe TRBD1 (5 bases). This CDR3 region has 17 residues. Germline loops: CDR1 SGHVS, CDR2 FQNEAQ.

The V and J genes are TRBV10-1 and TRBJ2-2; the D gene is possibly TRBD2 (6 bases). The germline V gene has CDR1 WNHNN and CDR2 SYGVQD (reference sequence). Trimming took 3 bases from V and 4 from J, leaving 6 bases between them. CDR3 length: 13 residues. CDR3 sequence: CASSDGSTGELFF. The DNA of the CDR3 is TGCGCCAGCAGTGACGGGAGCACCGGGGAGCTGTTTTTT.

The sample holds a few counts of this clonotype. The rearrangement joins TRBV6-5 to TRBJ2-1; TRBD1 matches at 11 bases. V was clipped by 9 bases and J by 4 bases; unmatched bases: 8. The CDR3 is made up of 15 amino acids. CDR1 is MNHEY and CDR2 is SVGAGI in the germline V gene. CDR3 region: CASLTGQGGYNEQFF. DNA of the CDR3: TGTGCCAGTCTTACGGGACAGGGGGGGTACAATGAGCAGTTCTTC.

This clonotype has at least ten counts. The rearrangement links TRBV30 to TRBJ2-5; TRBD2 agrees at 7 bases. The CDR3 runs 10 residues. Germline loops: CDR1 GTSNPN, CDR2 SVGIG (reference sequence). As DNA, the CDR3 is TGTGCGGGGGGGGGAGAGACCCAGTACTTC. Its protein is CAGGGETQYF.

This clonotype was observed at least ten times. The V gene is TRBV27, the J gene TRBJ2-7; 11 bases match TRBD2. The ends lost 4 bases at V and 3 bases at J; junction bases unmatched: 8. The CDR3 is 16 residues long. CDR1 MNHEY and CDR2 SMNVEV come from the germline V gene (reference sequence). In DNA, the CDR3 is TGTGCCAGCAGTTCTCCTCTCCTAGCGGGAGGCTACGAGCAGTACTTC. Amino acid sequence: CASSSPLLAGGYEQYF.

V usage is TRBV25-1 and J usage is TRBJ2-5; 7 bases are a match to TRBD1. Germline V gene sequence: CDR1 MGHDK, CDR2 SYGVNS. After removal of 7 bases from V and 2 bases from J, the junction contained 7 bases not matched to a gene. CDR3 size: 14 residues. The CDR3 nucleotides are TGTGCCAGCAATGCACAGGGGTCGCAAGAGACCCAGTACTTC. This encodes CASNAQGSQETQYF. The full variable domain, completed using reference TRBV25-1 and TRBJ2-5, is EADIYQTPRYLVIGTGKKITLECSQTMGHDKMYWYQQDPGMELHLIHYSYGVNSTEKGDLSSESTVSRIRTEHFPLTLESARPSHTSQYLCASNAQGSQETQYFGPGTRLLVL.

Many counts were recorded for this clonotype. The chain is built from TRBV12-3 or TRBV12-4 and TRBJ2-7; 9 bases line up with TRBD2. Trimming at V came to 4 bases and at J to 4 bases, leaving 14 bases not matched to a gene. CDR3 length equals 17 residues. CDR3 nucleotide sequence: TGTGCCAGCAGTTCCCCGCTTTCTGGTAGCGGGAGTTACGAGCAGTACTTC. This translates into CASSSPLSGSGSYEQYF.

This clonotype has ten or more counts. The chain uses TRBV27 and TRBJ2-7, with 7 bases that match TRBD2. This CDR3 spans 15 amino acids. The germline gives CDR1 MNHEY, CDR2 SMNVEV (reference sequence). V trimming: 0 bases; J trimming: 2 bases; junction bases outside the gene matches: 4. The CDR3 reads CASSLSAGVAYEQYF. The CDR3, as DNA: TGTGCCAGCAGTTTATCCGCGGGGGTAGCCTACGAGCAGTACTTC.

This clonotype has only a few counts. The chain joins TRBV7-9 to TRBJ2-1; D possibly corresponds to TRBD1 (6 bases). V lost 1 base and J 5 bases, leaving 12 bases between the germline ends. The CDR3 loop spans 15 amino acids. Looked up from germline, CDR1 is SEHNR and CDR2 is FQNEAQ (reference sequence). As DNA, the CDR3 is TGTGCCAGCAGCTTAGAAGGGACACCCAACAATGAGCAGTTCTTC. Residues: CASSLEGTPNNEQFF.